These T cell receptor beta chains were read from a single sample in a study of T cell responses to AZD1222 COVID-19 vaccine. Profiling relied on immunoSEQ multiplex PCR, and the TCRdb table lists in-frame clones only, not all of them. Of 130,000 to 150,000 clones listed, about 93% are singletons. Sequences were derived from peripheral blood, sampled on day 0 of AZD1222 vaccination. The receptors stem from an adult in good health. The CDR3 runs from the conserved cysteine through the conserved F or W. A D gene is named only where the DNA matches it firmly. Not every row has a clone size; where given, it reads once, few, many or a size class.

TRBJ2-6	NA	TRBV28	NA	TGTGCCAGCACCCAAATAGGGGGACATGGGGCCAACGTCCTGACTTTC	CASTQIGGHGANVLTF
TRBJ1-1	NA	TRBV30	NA	TGTGCCTGGAGCCGAAACACGGGGGCGTGGAACACTGAAGCTTTCTTT	CAWSRNTGAWNTEAFF
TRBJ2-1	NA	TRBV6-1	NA	TGTGCCAGCAGTGATACCGGGGAGCAGTTCTTC	CASSDTGEQFF
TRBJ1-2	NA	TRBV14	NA	TGTGCCAGCAGCCCGGGATCTAACTATGGCTACACCTTC	CASSPGSNYGYTF
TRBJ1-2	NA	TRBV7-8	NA	TGTGCCAGCAGCTTATCTTCAGGTTTGCTCAACTATGGCTACACCTTC	CASSLSSGLLNYGYTF
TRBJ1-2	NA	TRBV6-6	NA	TGTGCCAGCCGCGGACAATTCTATGGCTACACCTTC	CASRGQFYGYTF
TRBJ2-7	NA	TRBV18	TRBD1	TGTGCCAGCTCAACGAACTCCGGACAGGGTCGATTGTACGAGCAGTACTTC	CASSTNSGQGRLYEQYF
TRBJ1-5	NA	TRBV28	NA	TGTGCCAGCAGTTTGACAGTTAATAGCAATCAGCCCCAGCATTTT	CASSLTVNSNQPQHF
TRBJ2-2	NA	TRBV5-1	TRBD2	TGCGCCAACAAAGCGGGAGGGGAGAACACCGGGGAGCTGTTTTTT	CANKAGGENTGELFF
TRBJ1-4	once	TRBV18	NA	TGTGCCAGCTCACCCCATAATGAAAAACTGTTTTTT	CASSPHNEKLFF